The 16 T cell receptor beta chains given below trace back to one sample, sequenced in a study of beta chain features in type 1 diabetes. Investigators reverse transcribed all isolated RNA, so they sequenced expressed TCRB transcripts. Using immunoSEQ multiplex PCR, the repertoire was profiled, and TCRdb retains in-frame clones only, with some absent. The table includes 330,000 or so clones, about 20% detected once. Sequencing was carried out using naive CD4+ T cells from blood. The receptor source for this set is a woman between 18 and 30 years old in good health.

This clone was recorded only once. This sample includes further DNA sequences coding for the same CDR3. V is TRBV5-1 and J is TRBJ2-7; 10 nucleotides align to TRBD1. Germline assignment: CDR1 SGHRS and CDR2 YFSETQ. CDR3 length equals 14 residues. J gave up 4 bases and V 4 bases, and 5 bases lay outside the gene matches. The CDR3 spells CASSPGQGFYEQYF. In DNA, the CDR3 is TGCGCCAGCAGCCCGGGACAGGGGTTTTACGAGCAGTACTTC. The full variable domain, with the rest looked up from reference TRBV5-1 and TRBJ2-7, is KAGVTQTPRYLIKTRGQQVTLSCSPISGHRSVSWYQQTPGQGLQFLFEYFSETQRNKGNFPGRFSGRQFSNSRSEMNVSTLELGDSALYLCASSPGQGFYEQYFGPGTRLTVT.

The sample holds a few counts of this clone. This same CDR3 is encoded by further DNA sequences in the sample. V and J are TRBV5-1 and TRBJ2-3, with TRBD2 identical over 12 bases. CDR1 SGHRS and CDR2 YFSETQ come from the germline V gene. Germline trimming cut 0 bases from V and 3 bases from J; bases unmatched to any gene: 2. CDR3 size: 16 residues. The CDR3 protein is CASSLALAGGTDTQYF. CDR3 sequence (DNA): TGCGCCAGCAGCTTGGCACTAGCGGGAGGTACAGATACGCAGTATTTT. The whole variable domain, filled in from reference TRBV5-1 and TRBJ2-3, reads KAGVTQTPRYLIKTRGQQVTLSCSPISGHRSVSWYQQTPGQGLQFLFEYFSETQRNKGNFPGRFSGRQFSNSRSEMNVSTLELGDSALYLCASSLALAGGTDTQYFGPGTRLTVL.

The chain is built from TRBV2 and TRBJ2-1; no reliable D call. This CDR3 comprises 14 residues. Trimming left V 3 bases short and J 0 bases short, with 6 bases between. CDR1 and CDR2 (germline): SNHLY, FYNNEI. The DNA of the CDR3 is TGTGCCAGCAGTGATGCTAGCTCCTACAATGAGCAGTTCTTC. Its protein is CASSDASSYNEQFF.

The chain couples TRBV6-6 to TRBJ2-5; the D gene is possibly TRBD1 (5 bases). This CDR3 spans 13 amino acids. With 6 bases removed from V and 9 bases from J, the gap between germline ends came to 17 bases. Germline assignment: CDR1 MNHNY and CDR2 SVGAGI (reference sequence). CDR3 bases: TGTGCCAGCAGCACACAGGACCGAGGAGCCCAGTACTTC. This sequence encodes CASSTQDRGAQYF.

The rearrangement links TRBV5-8 to TRBJ1-4; D is undetermined. Trimming pared 4 bases from V and 3 bases from J, leaving 13 bases between. The CDR3 runs 15 residues. CDR1 and CDR2 (germline): SGHTS, YDEGEE. The CDR3, as DNA: TGTGCCAGCAGCGACCCCGGCAGGTCTAATGAAAAACTGTTTTTT. Amino acid sequence: CASSDPGRSNEKLFF.

This clone was found a few times. The rearrangement joins TRBV7-2 to TRBJ2-7; D possibly corresponds to TRBD2 (5 bases). The length of the CDR3 is 16 residues. Germline CDR1 is SGHTA and CDR2 is FQGNSA. The germline V and J ends were trimmed by 4 bases and 6 bases, with 22 bases remaining between them. The chain's CDR3 is CASSSPLSSQASEQYF. The CDR3 coding sequence is TGTGCCAGCAGCTCCCCTTTGTCTAGCCAGGCATCCGAGCAGTACTTC.

This chain uses TRBV7-8 with TRBJ2-3, with D uncertain. The CDR3 runs to 14 residues. Germline CDR1 is SGHVS and CDR2 is FQNEAQ. V was pared by 7 bases and J by 0 bases, with 11 bases between. For the CDR3, the DNA is TGTGCCAGCAAAGACCAGACTAGCACAGATACGCAGTATTTT. This encodes CASKDQTSTDTQYF.

The genes are TRBV11-1 and TRBJ2-5; 9 positions match TRBD1. Germline V lookup: CDR1 SGHAT, CDR2 FQDESV (reference sequence). V dropped 5 bases and J dropped 5; count of bases not matched to a gene: 6. The CDR3 runs 14 residues. In DNA, the CDR3 is TGTGCCAGCAGCACGGACAGGGGTGGTGAGACCCAGTACTTC. It translates to CASSTDRGGETQYF. Full variable domain (missing parts from reference TRBV11-1 and TRBJ2-5): EAEVAQSPRYKITEKSQAVAFWCDPISGHATLYWYRQILGQGPELLVQFQDESVVDDSQLPKDRFSAERLKGVDSTLKIQPAELGDSAMYLCASSTDRGGETQYFGPGTRLLVL.

This rearrangement joins TRBV4-2 to TRBJ1-5; tentatively, D is TRBD1 (6 bases). The CDR3 contains 15 residues. Germline V lookup: CDR1 LGHNA, CDR2 YNFKEQ. The germline V and J ends were trimmed by 1 base and 5 bases, with 12 bases remaining between them. As DNA, the CDR3 is TGTGCCAGCAGCCAAGGGACAGAGTCTTATCAGCCCCAGCATTTT. This sequence encodes CASSQGTESYQPQHF.

This chain joins TRBV9 and TRBJ2-5, with D perhaps matching TRBD2 (5 bases). The CDR3 spans 13 residues. Germline CDR1 and CDR2: SGDLS and YYNGEE. Between the trimmed V and J ends, which lost 3 bases and 5 bases, there was a span of 11 bases. CDR3 in DNA: TGTGCCAGCAGCGGTCGGACTGTGGAGACCCAGTACTTC. This codes for CASSGRTVETQYF. Full variable domain (missing parts from reference TRBV9 and TRBJ2-5): DSGVTQTPKHLITATGQRVTLRCSPRSGDLSVYWYQQSLDQGLQFLIQYYNGEERAKGNILERFSAQQFPDLHSELNLSSLELGDSALYFCASSGRTVETQYFGPGTRLLVL.

This clone was detected a few times. The chain uses TRBV11-1 and TRBJ2-1; D is undetermined. Germline lookup yields CDR1 SGHAT and CDR2 FQDESV (reference sequence). Trimming stripped 0 bases from V and 8 bases from J, with 11 bases between. The CDR3 has 14 amino acids. Written as DNA, the CDR3 is TGTGCCAGCAGCTTAGCGTCATTAGCTTATGAGCAGTTCTTC. Translating gives CASSLASLAYEQFF.

In its sample, this clone was seen a few times. The rearrangement joins TRBV6-1 to TRBJ1-1, with 10 bases lining up with TRBD1. The CDR3 sequence is 15 residues long. CDR1 and CDR2 (germline): MNHNS, SASEGT. Unmatched junction bases numbered 10, after V lost 7 bases and J lost 5 bases. CDR3 DNA: TGTGCCAGCAACCCCTGGGACAGGGGAAGAACTGAAGCTTTCTTT. Amino acid sequence: CASNPWDRGRTEAFF.

This sequence joins TRBV11-2 and TRBJ2-7; TRBD1 aligns across 7 bases. This CDR3 is 14 amino acids long. V gave up 2 bases and J gave up 5 bases; unmatched junction bases: 6. Germline V gives CDR1 SGHAT, CDR2 FQNNGV. CDR3 protein: CASSLLGGADEQYF. The CDR3 region has the DNA TGTGCCAGCAGCTTATTAGGGGGCGCGGACGAGCAGTACTTC.

V and J are TRBV9 and TRBJ2-5, with D possibly being TRBD1 (6 bases). The CDR3 extends over 15 amino acids. Looked up from germline, CDR1 is SGDLS and CDR2 is YYNGEE. Trimming left V 0 bases short and J 5 bases short, with 14 bases between. CDR3 sequence: CASSVATGRGETQYF. The CDR3 DNA reads TGTGCCAGCAGCGTAGCTACGGGTAGGGGGGAGACCCAGTACTTC.

The chain employs TRBV30 and TRBJ1-1, with a possible D match to TRBD1 (5 bases). Per the germline V gene, CDR1 is GTSNPN and CDR2 is SVGIG (reference sequence). The V and J ends lost 4 bases and 4 bases respectively, with 13 bases between them. The CDR3 runs to 13 residues. The DNA of the CDR3 is TGTGCCTGGACTCAGGGCGTTAGCACTGAAGCTTTCTTT. It encodes CAWTQGVSTEAFF.

In DNA form, the CDR3 reads TGTGCCAGCTCGCAGGGGACCAATCAGCCCCAGCATTTT. It is translated as CASSQGTNQPQHF. The chain employs TRBV18 and TRBJ1-5, with D tentatively TRBD1 (6 bases). The V end lost 6 bases, the J end lost 3 bases, and 9 bases lay between the germline ends. Per germline, CDR1 KGHSH and CDR2 LQKENI. The CDR3 extends over 13 amino acids.